Below, 10 T cell receptor beta chains from the same sample are listed, as sequenced in a study of T cells in localized non-small cell lung cancer (dated by TCRdb to 2019 to 2021). Libraries were prepared through the immunoSEQ multiplex PCR assay. The table was pulled from immuneACCESS by TCRdb, which kept in-frame rearrangements only. Such tables lose some clones; where checked, under half of the loss comes from unresolved V genes, and the rest has no known cause. In all, the sample holds around 890 clones, and approximately 23% of those were seen once. The ten biggest clones cover 15% to 20% of the sample. The sample was lung tumor tissue, taken before any cancer treatment. The receptor source for this set is a female donor at least 60 years old with stage II squamous cell lung carcinoma.

The V call is TRBV6-8, the J call TRBJ1-1; perhaps TRBD1 as D (5 bases). The CDR3 has 16 residues. Germline loops: CDR1 MNHGY, CDR2 SAAAGT. Trimming took off 0 bases at V and 5 bases at J, with 16 bases between the two ends. CDR3 region: CASSYSQGIPGTEAFF. The CDR3 DNA follows: TGTGCCAGCAGTTACTCGCAGGGTATTCCGGGGACTGAAGCTTTCTTT.

This clone was detected only a few times. The J gene is TRBJ1-1, the V gene TRBV30; D is perhaps TRBD1 (5 bases). Germline CDR1 and CDR2: GTSNPN and SVGIG (reference sequence). The V end was cut by 2 bases, the J end by 8 bases, with 9 bases between. This CDR3 is built from 11 residues. CDR3 sequence (DNA): TGTGCCTGGAGTTGGGGCGAAGAAGCTTTCTTT. This sequence encodes CAWSWGEEAFF.

This chain uses TRBV5-1 with TRBJ1-1, with D hard to call. The V end was cut by 0 bases, the J end by 3 bases, with 9 bases between. Per germline, CDR1 SGHRS and CDR2 YFSETQ. The CDR3 sequence is 14 residues long. The CDR3 spells CASSLEGGDTEAFF. DNA for the CDR3: TGCGCCAGCAGCTTGGAGGGAGGCGACACTGAAGCTTTCTTT.

The chain carries TRBV5-1 and TRBJ1-1, with 7 bases aligning to TRBD1. The CDR3 covers 15 residues. The germline V gene encodes CDR1 SGHRS and CDR2 YFSETQ. With V trimmed by 3 bases and J by 0 bases, 5 bases remained unmatched. The CDR3 loop reads CASSSRQGMNTEAFF. The CDR3 region has the DNA TGCGCCAGCAGCTCCCGACAGGGCATGAACACTGAAGCTTTCTTT. The entire variable domain, with the rest obtained from reference TRBV5-1 and TRBJ1-1, is as follows: KAGVTQTPRYLIKTRGQQVTLSCSPISGHRSVSWYQQTPGQGLQFLFEYFSETQRNKGNFPGRFSGRQFSNSRSEMNVSTLELGDSALYLCASSSRQGMNTEAFFGQGTRLTVV.

This chain joins TRBV6-8 and TRBJ1-1, with TRBD1 identical over 8 bases. This CDR3 contains 13 residues. The germline V gene encodes CDR1 MNHGY and CDR2 SAAAGT. V lost 1 base and J lost 8; bases outside the gene matches: 3. CDR3 DNA: TGTGCCAGCAGTTACTTGACAGGGGAGGAAGCTTTCTTT. Amino acid sequence: CASSYLTGEEAFF.

This sequence joins TRBV19 and TRBJ1-5, with TRBD1 matching over 10 bases. The junction had 0 bases not matched to a gene; V was cut back by 5 bases and J by 2 bases. The germline V gene has CDR1 LNHDA and CDR2 SQIVND (reference sequence). The CDR3 is 14 amino acids. This CDR3 is CASSDRGRNQPQHF. CDR3 DNA sequence: TGTGCCAGTAGTGACAGGGGGCGCAATCAGCCCCAGCATTTT.

A few counts support this clone. The chain combines TRBV11-3 with TRBJ2-7; 9 bases line up with TRBD1. Unmatched junction bases numbered 1, after V lost 1 base and J lost 3 bases. The CDR3 length is 14 residues. CDR1 SGHNT and CDR2 YENEEA come from the germline V gene. CDR3 region: CASSLGGQGYEQYF. As DNA, the CDR3 is TGTGCCAGCAGCTTAGGGGGACAGGGCTACGAGCAGTACTTC.

This clone appeared a few times. The chain uses TRBV29-1 and TRBJ1-2; 7 bases agree with TRBD1. V lost 6 bases and J lost 11; bases outside the gene matches: 9. The germline gives CDR1 SQVTM, CDR2 ANQGSEA. The CDR3 runs 11 residues. The DNA of the CDR3 is TGCAGCGTCTCGCCCCTACAGGGGTACACCTTC. This encodes CSVSPLQGYTF.

The chain is built from TRBV6-8 and TRBJ1-1; 10 bases fit TRBD1. V trimming: 5 bases; J trimming: 3 bases; junction bases outside the gene matches: 6. The CDR3 is 15 residues long. Germline V gene lookup returns CDR1 MNHGY and CDR2 SAAAGT. The CDR3 DNA sequence: TGTGCCAGCAGTCCATTTGGACAGGGGGACACTGAAGCTTTCTTT. Translating gives CASSPFGQGDTEAFF.

This clone showed up just a few times. The chain uses TRBV6-7 and TRBJ2-1; 7 nucleotides align to TRBD1. TRBV6-7 is placed among ORFs of uncertain function. CDR3 length: 19 amino acids. V gave up 4 bases and J gave up 2 bases; unmatched junction bases: 17. The CDR3 protein is CASSLGDLSQTGTYNEQFF. The DNA for the CDR3 is TGTGCCAGCAGTTTGGGGGACCTATCTCAGACAGGGACCTACAATGAGCAGTTCTTC.